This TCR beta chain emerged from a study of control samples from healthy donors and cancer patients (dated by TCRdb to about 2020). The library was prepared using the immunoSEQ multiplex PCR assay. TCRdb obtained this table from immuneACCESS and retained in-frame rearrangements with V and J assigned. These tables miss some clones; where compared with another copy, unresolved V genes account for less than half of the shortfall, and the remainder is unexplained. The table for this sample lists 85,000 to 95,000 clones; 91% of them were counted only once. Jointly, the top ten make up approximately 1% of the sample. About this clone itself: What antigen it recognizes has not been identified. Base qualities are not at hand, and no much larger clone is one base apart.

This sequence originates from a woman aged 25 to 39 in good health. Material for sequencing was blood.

The encoded CDR3 is CASSPSSGGTPQETQYF. In nucleotide form, the sequence is TGTGCCAGCAGCCCCTCTAGCGGGGGGACCCCACAAGAGACCCAGTACTTC. The rearranged chain carries TRBV11-2 and TRBJ2-5; 11 nucleotides in the junction match TRBD2. Trimmed from V: 5 bases; trimmed from J: 2 bases; junction bases lacking a gene match: 10. Per the germline V gene, SGHAT is the CDR1 and FQNNGV is the CDR2. The CDR3 goes from the cysteine to the phenylalanine over 17 residues. Just CDR3 DNA is preserved here, 51 bases in frame from base 1.